This record concerns one TCR beta chain sequence. What it binds is not known. CDR1 and CDR2 (germline): LNHDA, SQIVND (reference sequence). This CDR3 has 16 amino acids. V dropped 9 bases and J dropped 2; count of bases not matched to a gene: 12. Repertoires were generated with immunoSEQ multiplex PCR, while TCRdb's copy carries only in-frame clones and drops some. The sample carries some 100,000 clones, roughly 96% recorded once. The data originate from a study of siplizumab effects on memory and regulatory T cells. Study findings and constraints: A minor share of alloreactive clones matched unstimulated subsets. Siplizumab significantly decreased alloreactive sequences from unstimulated CD4+ memory cells. Mappable alloreactive CD4+ clones were on average approximately 70% Treg-derived with siplizumab, about 26% in controls. The apparent diversity of naive T cells exceeded that of memory cells, and naive T cells seemed to make a major contribution to the alloresponse.

The receptor was isolated from a human donor in good health. V gene TRBV19 combines with J gene TRBJ1-5, with 8 bases that match TRBD1. The sample comprised naive CD4+ T cells sorted from blood. The chain's CDR3 is CASRTGGTSGNQPQHF. CDR3 DNA: TGTGCCAGCAGAACAGGGGGGACTTCAGGCAATCAGCCCCAGCATTTT.